This T cell receptor beta chain appears in the sequencing data of a study of cytomegalovirus exposure and HLA in healthy donors. PCR used 60 Vbeta primers and 13 Jbeta primers. Libraries were prepared by immunoSEQ multiplex PCR; TCRdb keeps only in-frame clonotypes and omits some of them. In total, the table holds tens of thousands of clones. V lost 7 bases and J lost 6, with 18 bases in between. The CDR3 spans 14 residues. The germline gives CDR1 SGHTA, CDR2 FQGNSA. This receptor was taken from a middle-aged man in good health and CMV-seronegative. The chain uses TRBV7-2 and TRBJ1-1, with unresolved D. Sequenced sample: PBMCs. The CDR3 spells CASTNPPPGAEAFF. In DNA form, the CDR3 reads TGTGCCAGCACAAACCCGCCACCCGGGGCTGAAGCTTTCTTT. Full variable domain (missing parts from reference TRBV7-2 and TRBJ1-1): GAGVSQSPSNKVTEKGKDVELRCDPISGHTALYWYRQSLGQGLEFLIYFQGNSAPDKSGLPSDRFSAERTGGSVSTLTIQRTQQEDSAVYLCASTNPPPGAEAFFGQGTRLTVV.